This T cell receptor (beta chain) came from a study of shared clonotypes between healthy human individuals. Samples underwent the assay at deep level. Produced via immunoSEQ multiplex PCR; TCRdb's table is partial and in-frame only. The sample shows about 2,100,000 clones, approximately 94% of them seen only once. The naive CD8 fraction comprised CD45RO-negative cells positively selected for CCR7 and excluded terminally differentiated effector memory CD45RA+ cells. The receptor was derived from a man aged 18 to 29 in good health. Some clones in this sample may be carry-over from other donors' samples. Material for sequencing was naive CD8+ T cells from PBMCs.

The CDR3 is CASSHRDTVYEQYF. The CDR3 DNA is TGTGCCAGCAGCCACCGGGATACGGTCTACGAGCAGTACTTC. V is TRBV11-2 and J is TRBJ2-7; D might be TRBD2 (5 bases). The CDR3 length is 14 residues. The V gene's germline CDR1 is SGHAT and CDR2 FQNNGV. Between the trimmed V and J ends, which lost 5 bases and 3 bases, there was a span of 14 bases.